The rows below give T cell receptor beta chains drawn from one sample of a study of blood T cell repertoires in COVID-19. Sequencing was performed with immunoSEQ multiplex PCR; in TCRdb, only in-frame clones are kept and a portion is missing. Of 450,000 or so clones listed, approximately 90% are singletons. Sample: peripheral blood. Receptor source: a woman aged 35 to 49 with COVID-19, enrolled during active disease. The CDR3 runs from the conserved cysteine through the conserved F or W. The D gene is left open where the match is weak. Only part of the rows carry a size: once, few, many, or a class if the clone is expanded.

TRBV18	TRBJ2-5	-	-	CASSPLEETQYF	TGTGCCAGCTCCCCCCTGGAGGAGACCCAGTACTTC
TRBV5-1	TRBJ2-7	-	-	CASSLGGGLSSYEQYF	TGCGCCAGCAGCTTAGGCGGGGGCCTCAGCTCCTACGAGCAGTACTTC
TRBV4-2	TRBJ2-7	-	-	CASSQGYYEQYF	TGTGCCAGCAGCCAAGGTTACTACGAGCAGTACTTC
TRBV4-3	TRBJ1-2	-	-	CASSQDMFNYGYTF	TGCGCCAGCAGCCAAGATATGTTTAACTATGGCTACACCTTC
TRBV6-6	TRBJ2-3	-	TRBD2	CASSQTSSTDTQYF	TGTGCCAGCAGCCAGACTAGCTCCACAGATACGCAGTATTTT
TRBV23-1	TRBJ2-2	-	-	CASSPMGATGELFF	TGCGCCAGCAGTCCGATGGGGGCGACCGGGGAGCTGTTTTTT
TRBV7-2	TRBJ1-2	-	-	CASSFTRQRLNYGYTF	TGTGCCAGCAGCTTCACGAGGCAACGATTGAACTATGGCTACACCTTC
TRBV27	TRBJ2-7	-	-	CASSDARAYEQYF	TGTGCCAGCAGTGACGCCAGGGCCTACGAGCAGTACTTC
TRBV7-3	TRBJ2-1	-	TRBD1	CASSFQGAVYNEQFF	TGTGCCAGCAGCTTCCAGGGGGCAGTATACAATGAGCAGTTCTTC
TRBV27	TRBJ1-1	-	-	CASSYGLEAFF	TGTGCCAGCAGTTACGGACTCGAAGCTTTCTTT
TRBV27	TRBJ2-7	-	-	CASSLSEQYF	TGTGCCAGCAGTTTGAGCGAGCAGTACTTC
TRBV27	TRBJ2-7	-	-	CASSLLWPEGRLSYEQYF	TGTGCCAGCAGTTTACTTTGGCCGGAGGGAAGGCTCTCCTACGAGCAGTACTTC
TRBV7-2	TRBJ1-2	once	TRBD1	CASSLVWGQEPLYGYTF	TGTGCCAGCAGCTTAGTATGGGGACAGGAACCTCTCTATGGCTACACCTTC
TRBV30	TRBJ1-5	-	TRBD1	CAWSGRTGDNQPQHF	TGTGCCTGGAGTGGGAGGACAGGGGACAATCAGCCCCAGCATTTT
TRBV9	TRBJ2-1	-	TRBD2	CASSGRGAYNEQFF	TGTGCCAGCAGCGGGCGGGGGGCCTACAATGAGCAGTTCTTC
TRBV19	TRBJ2-7	-	TRBD1	CASSLPRQGASEQYF	TGTGCCAGTAGTCTCCCCCGGCAGGGGGCAAGCGAGCAGTACTTC
TRBV6-5	TRBJ2-2	-	-	CASSYSRDTGELFF	TGTGCCAGCAGTTACTCCAGGGACACCGGGGAGCTGTTTTTT
TRBV5-6	TRBJ2-6	-	-	CASSFDLLSGANVLTF	TGTGCCAGCAGCTTTGACTTACTCTCTGGGGCCAACGTCCTGACTTTC
TRBV4-2	TRBJ2-6	-	-	CASSQLTQGRGSGANVLTF	TGTGCCAGCAGCCAACTGACACAGGGAAGAGGCTCTGGGGCCAACGTCCTGACTTTC
TRBV5-6	TRBJ1-2	-	TRBD1	CASSSTGANYGYTF	TGTGCCAGCAGCTCGACAGGGGCCAACTATGGCTACACCTTC
TRBV6-2/TRBV6-3	TRBJ2-6	-	TRBD1	CASSYRTGFNSGANVLTF	TGTGCCAGCAGTTACCGGACAGGGTTTAACTCTGGGGCCAACGTCCTGACTTTC
TRBV30	TRBJ1-6	-	-	CAWRTQNNSPLHF	TGTGCCTGGAGAACACAGAATAATTCACCCCTCCACTTT
TRBV28	TRBJ1-2	-	-	CASSQGPNYGYTF	TGTGCCAGCAGCCAGGGTCCTAACTATGGCTACACCTTC
TRBV19	TRBJ1-6	-	-	CASSFRTVNNSPLHF	TGTGCCAGTAGTTTCCGGACAGTTAATAATTCACCCCTCCACTTT
TRBV10-3	TRBJ1-3	-	TRBD1	CAISMTGGVFSGNTIYF	TGTGCCATCAGCATGACAGGGGGGGTTTTCTCTGGAAACACCATATATTTT
TRBV9	TRBJ2-1	-	-	CASSVVSGSYNEQFF	TGTGCCAGCAGCGTAGTTTCCGGTTCCTACAATGAGCAGTTCTTC
TRBV11-2	TRBJ1-1	once	-	CASSLDRGSEAFF	TGTGCCAGCAGCTTAGATCGAGGTTCTGAAGCTTTCTTT
TRBV30	TRBJ1-2	-	-	CAWGMGRLGYGYTF	TGTGCCTGGGGAATGGGGCGCTTAGGGTATGGCTACACCTTC
TRBV27	TRBJ1-3	-	-	CASSLTPSAGNTIYF	TGTGCCAGCAGTTTAACCCCGTCGGCTGGAAACACCATATATTTT
TRBV18	TRBJ1-3	-	-	CASSPGIRSGNTIYF	TGTGCCAGCTCACCAGGCATCCGCTCTGGAAACACCATATATTTT
TRBV4-3	TRBJ2-1	-	TRBD2	CASSQGSGGYNEQFF	TGCGCCAGCAGCCAAGGAAGCGGGGGATACAATGAGCAGTTCTTC
TRBV28	TRBJ1-5	-	TRBD1	CASSLNRGLSNQPQHF	TGTGCCAGCAGTTTAAACAGGGGGCTTAGCAATCAGCCCCAGCATTTT
TRBV5-4	TRBJ1-2	once	TRBD1	CASSSRSVDRDVYDGYTF	TGTGCCAGCAGCTCTCGTTCAGTGGACAGGGACGTTTACGATGGCTACACCTTC
TRBV19	TRBJ1-1	-	-	CASAVAGGTEAFF	TGTGCCAGTGCGGTTGCCGGGGGAACTGAAGCTTTCTTT
TRBV5-6	TRBJ2-7	-	TRBD2	CASSLEIAGAYEQYF	TGTGCCAGCAGCTTGGAGATAGCGGGAGCCTACGAGCAGTACTTC
TRBV5-1	TRBJ1-4	-	-	CASSLGVNEKLFF	TGCGCCAGCAGCTTGGGAGTGAATGAAAAACTGTTTTTT
TRBV7-9	TRBJ1-1	-	-	CASSLGSVNTEAFF	TGTGCCAGCAGCTTAGGGTCGGTGAACACTGAAGCTTTCTTT
TRBV19	TRBJ1-5	-	TRBD1	CASNKKGAGNQPQHF	TGTGCCAGTAATAAGAAGGGGGCGGGCAATCAGCCCCAGCATTTT
TRBV9	TRBJ2-1	-	TRBD1	CASSVEDRGLNEQFF	TGTGCCAGCAGCGTAGAGGACAGGGGATTAAATGAGCAGTTCTTC
TRBV5-4	TRBJ1-2	-	-	CASSHSVTGTGGYTF	TGTGCCAGCAGCCATTCGGTTACAGGAACAGGCGGCTACACCTTC
TRBV28	TRBJ1-5	-	TRBD1	CASSLRTGSHQPQHF	TGTGCCAGCAGTTTACGGACAGGGTCCCATCAGCCCCAGCATTTT
TRBV19	TRBJ2-6	-	-	CASKGAGANVLTF	TGTGCCAGTAAGGGAGCTGGGGCCAACGTCCTGACTTTC
TRBV6-4	TRBJ2-1	few	TRBD1	CASSTTGTGGGDEQFF	TGTGCCAGCAGTACAACCGGGACAGGGGGAGGAGATGAGCAGTTCTTC
TRBV5-1	TRBJ1-1	-	-	CASTQGENTEAFF	TGCGCCAGCACACAAGGGGAAAACACTGAAGCTTTCTTT
TRBV7-9	TRBJ1-4	once	-	CASSSRQVYEKLFF	TGTGCCAGCAGCTCCCGACAGGTCTATGAAAAACTGTTTTTT
TRBV6-5	TRBJ2-7	-	-	CASSYSEVRGAYEQYF	TGTGCCAGCAGTTACTCTGAGGTCCGGGGGGCGTACGAGCAGTACTTC
TRBV4-3	TRBJ2-2	-	-	CASSQGGHIPGELFF	TGCGCCAGCAGCCAAGGGGGGCACATCCCCGGGGAGCTGTTTTTT